Reported below is one T cell receptor (beta chain). It lacks a known antigen. No base quality values were provided; no much bigger clone lies one nucleotide off. Patients with a history of autoimmune disease or receiving systemic immunosuppression were excluded from the trial. Peripheral blood for TCR sequencing was collected from all dose cohorts at baseline, on cycle 4 day 1, and on cycle 7 day 1. Samples were obtained from an open-label, multicenter, first-in-human phase I dose-escalation trial of ivuxolimab. The trial enrolled adults with locally advanced or metastatic head and neck squamous cell, hepatocellular, melanoma or renal cell carcinoma. CD4+ and CD8+ T cells were sorted separately from peripheral blood before TCR sequencing. Genomic DNA was extracted from sorted cells for sequencing of the TCRbeta CDR3 region. TCRbeta CDR3 regions were sequenced using the immunoSEQ Assay. The source is immuneACCESS, and TCRdb retained only in-frame sequences with V and J called. Part of the clones is not carried over; for the studies checked, unresolved V genes explain less than half of this, and the remainder is unexplained. This sample comprises some 22,000 clones, over 80% of them detected only once. The ten largest clones add up to 8.5% to 10% of the sample.

The V and J ends are trimmed by 0 bases and 4 bases, leaving 14 bases between them. Taken from cysteine to phenylalanine, the CDR3 has 16 residues. Only CDR3 DNA is held: 48 bases, read in frame from base 1. Per the germline V gene, SGDLS is the CDR1 and YYNGEE is the CDR2. This record belongs to a study of OX40 agonist ivuxolimab in advanced cancers. Turning to the overall study: Ivuxolimab was a fully human IgG2 agonistic monoclonal antibody targeting the costimulatory receptor OX40 (CD134). Intravenous ivuxolimab was administered to patients every 2 weeks at six dose levels: 0.01, 0.1, 0.3, 1.5, 3 and 10 mg/kg. Among the approximately 54 dose-escalation patients, about 20 had hepatocellular carcinoma, some 15 melanoma, 9 renal cell carcinoma and 9 head and neck cancer. The dose-escalation cohort was around 83% male with a mean age of around 64 years, ranging from roughly 23 to 79. Patients were allowed to have had prior anti-PD-1, anti-PD-L1 or anti-CTLA-4 therapy, and approximately 37% of the dose-escalation patients had been treated with checkpoint inhibitors. Partial responses occurred in three dose-escalation patients: two with cutaneous melanoma and one with hepatocellular carcinoma. Peripheral TCRbeta sequencing aimed to test whether ivuxolimab altered TCR sequence diversity and caused clonal T-cell expansion. The paper covers the monotherapy dose-escalation part of the phase I ivuxolimab trial, which included N ≈ 50 patients.

Overall study outcomes, separate from this receptor: Antigen specificity was not determined for the clonally expanded peripheral T cells. In partial responders in the 0.1-3.0 mg/kg groups, normalized peripheral clonal expansion was found to be among the lowest, especially among CD8+ T cells. At doses of 0.1 to 3.0 mg/kg, clonal expansion of both CD4+ and CD8+ T cells in blood was seen between baseline and week 6. After ivuxolimab, expanded clones were on average more numerous among CD8+ T cells than among CD4+ T cells. Low levels of normalized T-cell clonal expansion were also shown by some nonresponding patients.

The sequence was obtained from an adult with an advanced solid tumor such as melanoma, head and neck, liver or kidney cancer. Here the chain combines TRBV9 and TRBJ1-3; no D gene call is confident. This specimen was CD4+ or CD8+ T cells sorted from blood, taken in a trial of the OX40 agonist ivuxolimab. CDR3 reads: CASSVAQRRAGNTIYF. The DNA sequence follows: TGTGCCAGCAGCGTAGCTCAGCGTAGAGCGGGAAACACCATATATTTT.